Listed below are T cell receptor beta chains from one sample, sequenced in a study of beta chain features in type 1 diabetes. The repertoire was sequenced with immunoSEQ multiplex PCR; TCRdb's copy has only in-frame clones and lacks some. Of under 300,000 clones in the sample, 20% were seen once. Source material: naive CD4+ T cells from blood. These receptors all stem from a woman in her forties with type 1 diabetes. CDR3s include the opening cysteine and the closing phenylalanine or tryptophan. The order of the fields is V gene, clone size, J gene, D gene, CDR3 DNA, CDR3 protein. A D gene is named only where the DNA matches it firmly. A row's size may be missing; if present it is once, few, many or a size class.

v_gene: TRBV5-1; abundance: few; j_gene: TRBJ2-5; d_gene: NA; CDR3nt: TGCGCCAGCAGCTTCGTCGGGGTCCGGGGAGAGACCCAGTACTTC; CDR3aa: CASSFVGVRGETQYF
v_gene: TRBV29-1; abundance: NA; j_gene: TRBJ2-7; d_gene: TRBD1; CDR3nt: TGCAGCGTTGAATTTACAGGGGGAGAGCAGTACTTC; CDR3aa: CSVEFTGGEQYF
v_gene: TRBV18; abundance: NA; j_gene: TRBJ2-5; d_gene: NA; CDR3nt: TGTGCCAGCTCACCACCGGGGAACAGGGAACAAGAGACCCAGTACTTC; CDR3aa: CASSPPGNREQETQYF
v_gene: TRBV4-3; abundance: few; j_gene: TRBJ2-1; d_gene: TRBD2; CDR3nt: TGCGCCAGCAGCCAAACTAGCGGAAACAATGAGCAGTTCTTC; CDR3aa: CASSQTSGNNEQFF
v_gene: TRBV7-3; abundance: NA; j_gene: TRBJ1-1; d_gene: NA; CDR3nt: TGTGCCAGCAGCTCTAACGAGGGAACTGAAGCTTTCTTT; CDR3aa: CASSSNEGTEAFF
v_gene: TRBV7-2; abundance: NA; j_gene: TRBJ2-1; d_gene: TRBD2; CDR3nt: TGTGCCAGCAGCTTGGGACTAGCGGAAAATGAGCAGTTCTTC; CDR3aa: CASSLGLAENEQFF
v_gene: TRBV29-1; abundance: NA; j_gene: TRBJ1-3; d_gene: NA; CDR3nt: TGCAGCGTCCAGGTCGATGGAAACACCATATATTTT; CDR3aa: CSVQVDGNTIYF
v_gene: TRBV7-6; abundance: few; j_gene: TRBJ2-7; d_gene: TRBD2; CDR3nt: TGTGCCAGCAGCAACCAAGCGGGGGGCTCCTACGAGCAGTACTTC; CDR3aa: CASSNQAGGSYEQYF
v_gene: TRBV4-2; abundance: NA; j_gene: TRBJ2-1; d_gene: NA; CDR3nt: TGTGCCAGCTCTCTGGGGCAGGATGGGCGCAATGAGCAGTTCTTC; CDR3aa: CASSLGQDGRNEQFF
v_gene: TRBV5-1; abundance: few; j_gene: TRBJ2-4; d_gene: TRBD1; CDR3nt: TGCGCCAGCAGATCAACAGGGGACGGGAACATTCAGTACTTC; CDR3aa: CASRSTGDGNIQYF
v_gene: TRBV7-9; abundance: NA; j_gene: TRBJ1-2; d_gene: TRBD1; CDR3nt: TGTGCCAGCAGACCGGGACAGCCCGGGAGTGGCTACACCTTC; CDR3aa: CASRPGQPGSGYTF
v_gene: TRBV2; abundance: NA; j_gene: TRBJ1-5; d_gene: TRBD1; CDR3nt: TGTGCCAGCAGGCGGTCGACAGGGATCGAGCAGCCCCAGCATTTT; CDR3aa: CASRRSTGIEQPQHF
v_gene: TRBV5-1; abundance: few; j_gene: TRBJ2-3; d_gene: TRBD1; CDR3nt: TGCGCCAGCAGCTTGGAGGGAAGCCGGACAGGGGGACGAGATACGCAGTATTTT; CDR3aa: CASSLEGSRTGGRDTQYF